This TCR beta chain was obtained from a study of T cell repertoires in ileal Crohn's disease. Study context: MI samples are biopsies from the surgical specimen's proximal margin. Study results and limitations: Clonal expansions were more frequent in active smokers than non-smokers at surgery. High-frequency clones were more common in sorted CD8 than CD4 cells. Every patient over 26.8% clonality showed endoscopic recurrence.

Only in-frame clones appear in the TCRdb table, and some are missing; sequencing was by immunoSEQ multiplex PCR. The sample has 7,000 or so clones, around 70% seen once. Concerning this clone: Its antigen remains unknown.

Time point of the sample: proximal margin of the surgical specimen (macroscopically non-inflamed). The ends were cut back, 2 bases at V and 3 bases at J, with 8 bases in the middle. CDR1 is LNHDA and CDR2 is SQIVND in the germline V gene (reference sequence). There are 13 residues in the CDR3. This chain uses TRBV19 with TRBJ2-7; D is ambiguous. Sequences were obtained from ileal tissue. The TCR was taken from an adult with Crohn's disease. CDR3 loop: CASSIRVGYEQYF. CDR3 nucleotides: TGTGCCAGTAGTATACGGGTCGGCTACGAGCAGTACTTC. The whole variable domain, filled in from reference TRBV19 and TRBJ2-7, reads DGGITQSPKYLFRKEGQNVTLSCEQNLNHDAMYWYRQDPGQGLRLIYYSQIVNDFQKGDIAEGYSVSREKKESFPLTVTSAQKNPTAFYLCASSIRVGYEQYFGPGTRLTVT.